This entry lists 9 T cell receptor beta chains sequenced from one sample in a study of shared clonotypes between healthy human individuals. The assay was immunoSEQ multiplex PCR, and TCRdb's table has in-frame clones only and misses some. The sample yields some 530,000 clones, 81% seen once. Sequencing was done on a sample of PBMCs. The source is a woman aged 40-49 years in good health. Some clones in this sample may be carry-over from other donors' samples.

The chain employs TRBV18 and TRBJ1-2; 7 bases map to TRBD1. The germline CDR1 and CDR2 sequences are KGHSH and LQKENI. V was clipped by 2 bases and J by 5 bases; unmatched bases: 8. This CDR3 spans 15 amino acids. The CDR3 DNA is TGTGCCAGCTCACCAATGGGTCGGGACAGTTATGGCTACACCTTC. This encodes CASSPMGRDSYGYTF.

CDR3 sequence: CASSLDRGLSDTQYF. In DNA form, the CDR3 reads TGCGCCAGCAGCTTGGATCGGGGGCTGTCAGATACGCAGTATTTT. V and J are TRBV5-1 and TRBJ2-3, with D perhaps being TRBD1 or TRBD2 (6 bases each). In germline, CDR1 is SGHRS, CDR2 YFSETQ. The V gene lost 0 bases and the J gene lost 4 bases, with 12 bases spanning the gap. The CDR3 spans 15 residues. The full variable domain, completed using reference TRBV5-1 and TRBJ2-3, is KAGVTQTPRYLIKTRGQQVTLSCSPISGHRSVSWYQQTPGQGLQFLFEYFSETQRNKGNFPGRFSGRQFSNSRSEMNVSTLELGDSALYLCASSLDRGLSDTQYFGPGTRLTVL.

This chain connects TRBV7-9 to TRBJ2-2, with 12 bases that match TRBD2. Losses at the gene ends were 2 bases for V and 5 bases for J; bases not matched to a gene: 9. The CDR3 length is 18 residues. The germline V gene has CDR1 SEHNR and CDR2 FQNEAQ (reference sequence). The CDR3 DNA reads TGTGCCAGCAGCTTAACGTCGCTAGCGGGAGGGCCTACCGGGGAGCTGTTTTTT. Translating gives CASSLTSLAGGPTGELFF.

Notes on this clone: A far larger clone is just one base off, so this is likely a read error. The rearrangement uses TRBV19 and TRBJ1-5; D uncertain. This CDR3 region has 16 residues. Germline CDR1 reads LNHDA; CDR2 reads SQIVND (reference sequence). The V and J ends lost 4 bases and 2 bases respectively, with 15 bases between them. DNA for the CDR3: TGTGCCAGTAGTACCAACAGTGGTTTCGGCAATCAGCCCCAGCATTTT. Its protein product is CASSTNSGFGNQPQHF.

The CDR3 reads CAWRGEGLPSSYEQYF. CDR3 nucleotides: TGTGCCTGGAGGGGAGAGGGGCTCCCAAGCTCCTACGAGCAGTACTTC. V is TRBV30 and J is TRBJ2-7; D tentatively reads TRBD1 or TRBD2 (5 bases each). Per the germline V gene, CDR1 is GTSNPN and CDR2 is SVGIG (reference sequence). The CDR3 totals 16 residues. V lost 3 bases and J lost 0, with 18 bases in between.

The chain links TRBV28 to TRBJ1-4; TRBD1 aligns across 8 bases. Germline V gives CDR1 MDHEN, CDR2 SYDVKM. The CDR3 consists of 13 residues. The V gene end was trimmed by 3 bases and the J gene end by 14 bases; junction bases not matched to a gene: 8. Here the CDR3 reads CASSFGTGLKLFF. The CDR3 DNA sequence: TGTGCCAGCAGTTTCGGGACAGGTTTAAAGCTGTTTTTT.

The chain joins TRBV6-5 to TRBJ2-5; TRBD2 might be the D (6 bases). The germline V gene has CDR1 MNHEY and CDR2 SVGAGI. CDR3 size: 15 residues. Trimming left V 5 bases short and J 2 bases short, with 15 bases between. The CDR3 is CASSTGLARQETQYF. The CDR3, as DNA: TGTGCCAGCAGTACCGGGCTAGCGCGACAAGAGACCCAGTACTTC.

Notes on this clone: A much bigger clone sits one base away, suggesting this may be a read error. CDR3 bases: TGTGCCAGTAGTGCCCCTCGGGACAGGATCACAGATACGCAGTATTTT. It specifies CASSAPRDRITDTQYF. The rearrangement joins TRBV19 to TRBJ2-3; 8 positions agree with TRBD1. The CDR3 is made up of 16 amino acids. Germline V gene data show CDR1 as LNHDA and CDR2 as SQIVND (reference sequence). Trimming took 5 bases from V and 2 from J; bases not matched to a gene: 9.

In this sample, this clone turned up a few times. The V gene is TRBV21-1, the J gene TRBJ1-1. TRBV21-1 is a pseudogene locus. This CDR3 region has 17 residues. In DNA, the CDR3 is TGTGCCAGCAGCACCTCGTTGGGGTGCCCACCGAACACTGAAGCTTTCTTT. Its translation: CASSTSLGCPPNTEAFF.